This note documents a single TCR beta chain sequence. This specimen belongs to a study of memory CD4+ T cells and cytomegalovirus serostatus. Single viable CD3+CD4+CD8-CD45RO+ cells were sorted as the memory CD4+ T cells. Serum IgG to CMV pp150, pp28, p38 and p52 defined serostatus. Total CD4+ T cells were enriched by CD4 positive selection. Produced via immunoSEQ multiplex PCR; TCRdb's table is partial and in-frame only. The sample consists of about 58,000 clones, about four fifths of them appearing once. The CDR3 totals 13 residues. The germline V and J ends were trimmed by 7 bases and 6 bases, with 12 bases remaining between them. Germline CDR1 and CDR2: MNHNY and SVGAGI (reference sequence).

The sample consisted of memory CD4+ T cells from blood. The V call is TRBV6-6, the J call TRBJ2-2; D could derive from TRBD1 or TRBD2 (5 bases each). The source is an adult in good health and CMV-seronegative. Some clones in this sample may be carry-over from other donors' samples. The CDR3 DNA reads as TGTGCCAGCACCGGGACCTGGCCCGGGGAGCTGTTTTTT. Its protein is CASTGTWPGELFF.